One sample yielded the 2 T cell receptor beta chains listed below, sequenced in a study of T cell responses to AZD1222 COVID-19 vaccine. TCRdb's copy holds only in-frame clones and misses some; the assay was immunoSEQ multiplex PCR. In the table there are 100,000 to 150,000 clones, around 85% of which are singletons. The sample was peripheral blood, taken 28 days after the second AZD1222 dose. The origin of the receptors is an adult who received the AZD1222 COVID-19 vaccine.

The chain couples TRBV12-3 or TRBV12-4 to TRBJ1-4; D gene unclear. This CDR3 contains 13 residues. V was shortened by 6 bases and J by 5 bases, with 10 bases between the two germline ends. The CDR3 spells CASRPNKNEKLFF. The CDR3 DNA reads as TGTGCCAGCAGGCCTAATAAGAATGAAAAACTGTTTTTT.

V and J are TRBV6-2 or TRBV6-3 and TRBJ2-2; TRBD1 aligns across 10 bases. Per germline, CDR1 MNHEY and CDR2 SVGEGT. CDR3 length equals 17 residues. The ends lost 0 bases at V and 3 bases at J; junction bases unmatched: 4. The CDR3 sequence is CASSYSTGGLDTGELFF. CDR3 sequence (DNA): TGTGCCAGCAGTTACTCGACAGGGGGCTTAGACACCGGGGAGCTGTTTTTT.